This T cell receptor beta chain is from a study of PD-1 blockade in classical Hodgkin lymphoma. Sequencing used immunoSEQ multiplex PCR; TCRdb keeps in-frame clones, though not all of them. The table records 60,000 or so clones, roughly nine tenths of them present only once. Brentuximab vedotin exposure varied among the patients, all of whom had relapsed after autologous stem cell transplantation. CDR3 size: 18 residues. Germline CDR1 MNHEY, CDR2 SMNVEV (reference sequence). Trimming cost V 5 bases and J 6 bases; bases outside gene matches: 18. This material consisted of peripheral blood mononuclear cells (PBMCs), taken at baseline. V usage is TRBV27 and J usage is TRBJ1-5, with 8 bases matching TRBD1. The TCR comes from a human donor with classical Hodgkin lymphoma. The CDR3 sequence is CASSIKRPGGQGAQPQHF. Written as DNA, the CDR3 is TGTGCCAGCAGTATTAAGCGGCCAGGGGGGCAGGGGGCTCAGCCCCAGCATTTT.